This TCR beta chain emerged from a study of blood T cell repertoires in COVID-19. As for the study in general: The United States, Italy and Spain supplied acute and convalescent COVID-19 samples. PBMCs, B-cell-depleted T cells, or T cells were the source of the cDNA or gDNA that made up the material.

How the authors handled the data: Amplification of reference gene primers provided the estimated nucleated cell counts. Repertoires were generated with immunoSEQ multiplex PCR, while TCRdb's copy carries only in-frame clones and drops some. V and J calls and clone size are copied from that table; D and trimming were computed from the DNA. The sample gives 130,000 to 150,000 clones, roughly 84% of which show up once; approximately 38% is in the top ten. Germline V gene sequence: CDR1 SGDLS, CDR2 YYNGEE. The CDR3 is made up of 15 amino acids. V gave up 3 bases and J gave up 7 bases; unmatched junction bases: 5.

The chain carries TRBV9 and TRBJ1-4; 11 positions agree with TRBD1. The TCR was taken from a human donor in a cohort sampled during active COVID-19. Sequenced input: peripheral blood. CDR3 loop: CASSAGTGGFEKLFF. The CDR3 bases are TGTGCCAGCAGCGCCGGGACAGGGGGTTTTGAAAAACTGTTTTTT.